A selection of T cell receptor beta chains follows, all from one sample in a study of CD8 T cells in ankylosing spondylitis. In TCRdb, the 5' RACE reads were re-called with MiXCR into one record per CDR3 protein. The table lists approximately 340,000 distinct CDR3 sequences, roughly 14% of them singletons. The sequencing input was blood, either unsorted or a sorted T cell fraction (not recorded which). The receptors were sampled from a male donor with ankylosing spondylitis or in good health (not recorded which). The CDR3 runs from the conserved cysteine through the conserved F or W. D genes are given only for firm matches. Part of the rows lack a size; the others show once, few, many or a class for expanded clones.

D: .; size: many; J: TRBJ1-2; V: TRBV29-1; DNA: TGCAGCGTTGAAAGTATGTCAGCTTATGGCTACACCTTC; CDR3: CSVESMSAYGYTF
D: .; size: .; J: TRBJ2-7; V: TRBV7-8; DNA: TGTGCCAGCAGCTTAGGGGCCTTGGGACTTCACAAGAGCTCCTACGAGCAGTACTTC; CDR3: CASSLGALGLHKSSYEQYF
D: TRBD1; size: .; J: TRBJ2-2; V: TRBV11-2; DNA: TGTGCCAGCAGCCGAGAAGGGGGCAGGGGGCGGAACACCGGGGAGCTGTTTTTT; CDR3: CASSREGGRGRNTGELFF
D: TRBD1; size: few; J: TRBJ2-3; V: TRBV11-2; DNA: TGTGCCAGCAGCCTATGGACAGGGACATACACAGATACGCAGTATTTT; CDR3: CASSLWTGTYTDTQYF
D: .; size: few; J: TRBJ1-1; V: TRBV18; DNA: TGTGCCAGCTCACCAACCCGAGGTCCTGAAGCTTTCTTT; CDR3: CASSPTRGPEAFF
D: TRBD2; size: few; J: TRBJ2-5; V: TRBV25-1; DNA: TGTGCCAGCAGTGGACTAGCGGGCGGGGAGACCCAGTACTTC; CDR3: CASSGLAGGETQYF
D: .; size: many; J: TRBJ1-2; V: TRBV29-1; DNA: TGCAGCGTTGAGGCCCGGGGGCGCGAGTCTGGCTACACCTTC; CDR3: CSVEARGRESGYTF
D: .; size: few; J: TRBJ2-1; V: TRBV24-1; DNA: TGTGCCACCAGTGACCGGACTCCGGTTGGTGAGCAGTTCTTC; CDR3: CATSDRTPVGEQFF
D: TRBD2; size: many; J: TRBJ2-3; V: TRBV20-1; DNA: TGCAGTTCGCCGACTAGCGGGAGGGTAGATACGCAGTATTTT; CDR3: CSSPTSGRVDTQYF
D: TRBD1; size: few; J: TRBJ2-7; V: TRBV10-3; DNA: TGTGCCATCAGTGAACAGGGACAGTACGAGCAGTACTTC; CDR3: CAISEQGQYEQYF
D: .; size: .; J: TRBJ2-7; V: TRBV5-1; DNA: TGCGCCAGCAGCTTGGTAGTTGGGGCCTACGAGCAGTACTTC; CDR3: CASSLVVGAYEQYF
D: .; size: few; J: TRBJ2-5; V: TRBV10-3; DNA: TGTGCCATCAGTTCCCCCGGAGGGGTAAAAGAAGAGACCCAGTACTTC; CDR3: CAISSPGGVKEETQYF
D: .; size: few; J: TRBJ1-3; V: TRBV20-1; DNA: TGCAGTGCTAGAGCCCATGGAAACACCATATATTTT; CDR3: CSARAHGNTIYF
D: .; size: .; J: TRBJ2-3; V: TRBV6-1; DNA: TGTGCCAGCAGTGAATCTAATACGCAGTATTTT; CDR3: CASSESNTQYF
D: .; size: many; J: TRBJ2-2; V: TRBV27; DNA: TGTGCCAGCAGTTTCGGAGGGTGGAACACCGGGGAGCTGTTTTTT; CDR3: CASSFGGWNTGELFF
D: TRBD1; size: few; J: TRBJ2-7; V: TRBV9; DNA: TGTGCCAGCAGCGTAGAGCCCGGGACAGGGGGGCGCGAGCAGTACTTC; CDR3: CASSVEPGTGGREQYF
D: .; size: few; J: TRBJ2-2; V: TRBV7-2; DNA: TGTGCCAGCAGCTTAGTCCGGGACACCGGGGAGCTGTTTTTT; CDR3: CASSLVRDTGELFF
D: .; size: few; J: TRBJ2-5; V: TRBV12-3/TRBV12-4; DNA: TGTGCCAGCAGTTCAGGGCGAGAGACCCAGTACTTC; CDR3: CASSSGRETQYF
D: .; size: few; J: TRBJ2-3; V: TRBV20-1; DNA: TGCAGTGTTAACAGTGCGAGTGGCACAGATACGCAGTATTTT; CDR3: CSVNSASGTDTQYF
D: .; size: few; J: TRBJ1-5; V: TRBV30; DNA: TGTGCCTGGAGTGGCGGGGTCAATCAGCCCCAGCATTTT; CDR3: CAWSGGVNQPQHF
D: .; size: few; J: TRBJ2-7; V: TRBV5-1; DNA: TGCGCCAGCAGCCAACACGAACAGGGTAACTACGAGCAGTACTTC; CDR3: CASSQHEQGNYEQYF
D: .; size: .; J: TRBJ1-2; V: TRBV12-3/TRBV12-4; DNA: TGTGCCAGCAGTACCCCACCGGGGGTGGCCACCTTC; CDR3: CASSTPPGVATF
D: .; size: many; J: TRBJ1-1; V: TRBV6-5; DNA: TGTGCCAGCAGTTACTCGTGGCAGGCAGAGAACACTGAAGCTTTCTTT; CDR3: CASSYSWQAENTEAFF
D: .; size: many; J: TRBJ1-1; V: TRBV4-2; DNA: TGTGCCAGCAGCCAAGATATTTTCGCACAAGCTTTCTTT; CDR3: CASSQDIFAQAFF
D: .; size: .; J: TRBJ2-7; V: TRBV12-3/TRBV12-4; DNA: TGTACCAGCAGTTTAGGGAAGGGGAACGAGCAGTACTTC; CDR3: CTSSLGKGNEQYF
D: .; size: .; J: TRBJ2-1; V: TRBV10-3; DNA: TGTGCCATCAGTGATGTAGGGAACAATGAGCAGTTCTTC; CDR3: CAISDVGNNEQFF
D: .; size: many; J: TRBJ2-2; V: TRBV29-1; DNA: TGCAGCGTTACCCGAGGGCCGAACACCGGGGAGCTGTTTTTT; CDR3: CSVTRGPNTGELFF
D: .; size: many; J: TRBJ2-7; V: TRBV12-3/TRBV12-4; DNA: TGTGCCAGCAAGGGCCGCACCTACGAGCAGTACTTC; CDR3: CASKGRTYEQYF
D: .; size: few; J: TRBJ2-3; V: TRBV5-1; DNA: TGCGCCAGCAGCGGGCTTGGAGGGACTAGCACAGATACGCAGTATTTT; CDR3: CASSGLGGTSTDTQYF
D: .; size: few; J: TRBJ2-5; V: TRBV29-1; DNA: TGCAGCACGGAGCTACAAGAGACCCAGTACTTC; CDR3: CSTELQETQYF
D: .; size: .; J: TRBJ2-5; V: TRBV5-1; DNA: TGCGCCAGCAGCATAGGACAAAGGGAGACCCAGTACTTC; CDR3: CASSIGQRETQYF
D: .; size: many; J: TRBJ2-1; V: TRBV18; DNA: TGTGCCAGCTCACAGCAGGGGGGATCAAATGAGCAGTTCTTC; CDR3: CASSQQGGSNEQFF
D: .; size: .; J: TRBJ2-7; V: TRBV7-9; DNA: TGTGCCAGCAGCCCCACAGCCGCGAGCGTCTACGAGCAGTACTTC; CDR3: CASSPTAASVYEQYF
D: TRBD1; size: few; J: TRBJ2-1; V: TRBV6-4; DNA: TGTGCCAGCAGTGTAATGACAAGGGGGCGGAACAATGAGCAGTTCTTC; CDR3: CASSVMTRGRNNEQFF
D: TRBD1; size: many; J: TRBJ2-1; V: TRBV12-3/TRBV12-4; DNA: TGTGCCAGCACTCCTCTATCGGGACAGGGGGCGCCGGGGCAGTTCTTC; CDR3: CASTPLSGQGAPGQFF
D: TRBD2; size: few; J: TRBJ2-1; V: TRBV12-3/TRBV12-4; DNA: TGTGCCAGCAGGCCGGGACTAGCGGGAATAAATGAGCAGTTCTTC; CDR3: CASRPGLAGINEQFF
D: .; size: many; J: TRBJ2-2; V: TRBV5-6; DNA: TGTGCCAGCAGACTAGAGCGGGACAGAGACACCGGGGAGCTGTTTTTT; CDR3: CASRLERDRDTGELFF
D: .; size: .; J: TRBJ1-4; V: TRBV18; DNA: TGTGCCAGCTCACCGGGCAGGTCTGAAAAACTGTTTTTT; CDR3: CASSPGRSEKLFF
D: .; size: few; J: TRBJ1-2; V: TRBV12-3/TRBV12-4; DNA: TGTGCCAGCAGTCAATCGACAGCTACAGGCTACACCTTC; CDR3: CASSQSTATGYTF
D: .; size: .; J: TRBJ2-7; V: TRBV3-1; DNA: TGTGCCAGCAGCCAAGAAGTCCTAGCCGACGAGCAGTACTTC; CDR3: CASSQEVLADEQYF
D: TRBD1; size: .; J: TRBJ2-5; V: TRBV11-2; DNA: TGTGCCAGCAGCTCCCGGACAGGGCTCGTGTTTGGTTCGGAGACCCAGTACTTC; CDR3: CASSSRTGLVFGSETQYF
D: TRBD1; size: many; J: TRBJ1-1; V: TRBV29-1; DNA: TGCAGCGTACACCGAACGGGACAGGCGAACACTGAAGCTTTCTTT; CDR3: CSVHRTGQANTEAFF